This T cell receptor (beta chain) was documented in a study of blood T cell repertoires in COVID-19. The wider study: The study drew acute and convalescent COVID-19 samples from the United States, Italy and Spain. From T cells, B-cell-depleted T cells, or PBMCs came the material, which was cDNA or gDNA.

Source study methods: Scientists estimated how many nucleated cells there were by amplifying reference gene primers. Here immunoSEQ multiplex PCR was the method, and the copy in TCRdb shows in-frame clones only, minus some. V and J calls and clone size are copied from that table; D and trimming were computed from the DNA. The table lists a few hundred thousand clones, more than 70% of them singletons. Trimming removed 7 bases from V and 7 bases from J; junction bases left unmatched: 5. Germline V gives CDR1 LGHNT, CDR2 FRNRAP. This CDR3 spans 13 amino acids. The chain links TRBV12-5 to TRBJ1-4, with TRBD1 matching over 8 bases. Sequencing was done on a sample of peripheral blood. This TCR came from a woman between 18 and 30 years old with acute or convalescent COVID-19. CDR3 amino acids: CASAPTGVEKLFF. The CDR3 coding sequence is TGTGCTAGTGCCCCGACAGGGGTTGAAAAACTGTTTTTT. The full variable domain, its missing parts supplied by reference TRBV12-5 and TRBJ1-4, is DARVTQTPRHKVTEMGQEVTMRCQPILGHNTVFWYRQTMMQGLELLAYFRNRAPLDDSGMPKDRFSAEMPDATLATLKIQPSEPRDSAVYFCASAPTGVEKLFFGSGTQLSVL.